The following is a T cell receptor beta chain sequence with its context. Its specificity is unknown. This sample is drawn from a study of OX40 agonist ivuxolimab in advanced cancers. Overall study context: One patient with hepatocellular carcinoma and two with cutaneous melanoma, three in all, had partial responses.

The table came from immunoSEQ multiplex PCR; TCRdb's copy has only in-frame clones and leaves some out. The top ten hold more than 0.15% of the sample, which has 95,000 to 150,000 clones, 93% seen once. Germline V gene lookup returns CDR1 SEHNR and CDR2 FQNEAQ (reference sequence). Trimming removed 0 bases from V and 5 bases from J, with 10 bases in between. CDR3 length: 14 residues. Study outcomes and limitations: By week 6 at 0.1 to 3.0 mg/kg, blood CD4+ and CD8+ T cells had expanded clonally. More expanded clones were seen, on average, in CD8+ T cells than in CD4+. A proportion of nonresponders additionally exhibited low normalized T-cell clonal expansion.

The receptor was isolated from an adult with an advanced solid tumor such as melanoma, head and neck, liver or kidney cancer. The input for sequencing was CD4+ or CD8+ T cells sorted from blood, taken in a trial of the OX40 agonist ivuxolimab. J is TRBJ2-5 and V is TRBV7-9, with TRBD1 as a possible D gene (5 bases). CDR3 in amino acids: CASSLAGASETQYF. CDR3 nucleotides: TGTGCCAGCAGCTTAGCAGGGGCTAGTGAGACCCAGTACTTC.